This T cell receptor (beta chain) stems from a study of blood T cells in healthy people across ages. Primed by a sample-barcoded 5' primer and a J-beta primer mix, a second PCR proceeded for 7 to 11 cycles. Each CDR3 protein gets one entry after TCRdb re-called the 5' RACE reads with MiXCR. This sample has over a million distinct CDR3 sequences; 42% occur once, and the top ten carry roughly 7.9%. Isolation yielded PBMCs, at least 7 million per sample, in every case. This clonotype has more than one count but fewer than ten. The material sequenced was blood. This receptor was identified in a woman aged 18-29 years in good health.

The CDR3 sequence is CASSSLAGGFEGEAFF. The CDR3 DNA sequence: TGTGCCAGCAGTTCCCTAGCAGGGGGCTTCGAAGGTGAAGCTTTCTTT. The rearrangement uses TRBV27 and TRBJ1-1, with 8 nucleotides matching TRBD1. Germline V gives CDR1 MNHEY, CDR2 SMNVEV (reference sequence). Losses at the gene ends were 4 bases for V and 7 bases for J; bases not matched to a gene: 14. This CDR3 spans 16 amino acids.